This T cell receptor beta chain was found in a study of OX40 agonist ivuxolimab in advanced cancers. Background on the whole study: Ivuxolimab was an agonistic, fully human IgG2 monoclonal antibody directed against OX40 (CD134), a costimulatory receptor. Intravenous ivuxolimab was administered to patients every 2 weeks at six dose levels: 0.01, 0.1, 0.3, 1.5, 3 and 10 mg/kg. Three dose-escalation patients achieved partial responses, one with hepatocellular carcinoma and two with cutaneous melanoma. In the dose-escalation cohort, around four fifths of patients were male, and the mean age was approximately 60 years with a range of roughly 20 to 80. Of the approximately 54 dose-escalation patients, hepatocellular carcinoma was present in about 20, melanoma in approximately 15, renal cell carcinoma in 9 and head and neck cancer in 9. Peripheral TCRbeta sequencing was intended to test whether TCR sequence diversity was altered and clonal T-cell expansion was caused by ivuxolimab. The monotherapy dose-escalation portion (N of about 49 patients) of the phase I ivuxolimab trial is reported in the paper. Prior anti-PD-1, anti-PD-L1 or anti-CTLA-4 therapy was permitted, and checkpoint inhibitors had been received by about two fifths of dose-escalation patients. Broad study findings and their caveats: Which antigens the clonally expanded peripheral T cells were specific for was not determined. After ivuxolimab, expanded clones were on average more numerous among CD8+ T cells than among CD4+ T cells. Low levels of normalized T-cell clonal expansion were also shown by some nonresponding patients. In the 0.1-3.0 mg/kg groups, partial responders were among the patients with the lowest normalized peripheral clonal expansion, particularly in CD8+ T cells. At doses of 0.1 to 3.0 mg/kg, clonal expansion of both CD4+ and CD8+ T cells in blood was seen between baseline and week 6.

Of note for this clone: This clone's antigen is unknown. The record has no base qualities; no much larger clone is one base away.

Patients with autoimmune disease history or receiving systemic immunosuppression were excluded from the trial. In every dose cohort, peripheral blood was drawn for TCR sequencing at baseline, cycle 4 day 1, and cycle 7 day 1. Samples were obtained from an open-label, multicenter, first-in-human phase I dose-escalation trial of ivuxolimab. The trial enrolled adults with locally advanced or metastatic head and neck squamous cell, hepatocellular, melanoma or renal cell carcinoma. Before TCR sequencing, CD4+ and CD8+ T cells were separately sorted from peripheral blood. For sequencing of the TCRbeta CDR3 region, genomic DNA was extracted from the sorted cells. The immunoSEQ Assay was used for sequencing of TCRbeta CDR3 regions. The clones in this table, taken by TCRdb from immuneACCESS, are in-frame only. Not every clone is retained; where verified, under half of the shortfall comes from an unresolved V gene, and the cause of the rest is unknown. This sample comprises tens of thousands of clones, more than 75% of them detected only once. 9.5% to 15% of the sample comes from the top ten.

The CDR3 has 14 amino acids, counting the end cysteine and phenylalanine. CDR3 DNA is the only sequence kept; it has 42 bases, read in frame from the first base. The trim is 2 bases for V and 0 bases for J, with a gap of 10 bases between the germline ends. CDR1 SQVTM and CDR2 ANQGSEA are derived from the germline V gene. In this chain, TRBV29-1 is recombined with TRBJ1-1; a confident D gene designation cannot be given. This TCR derives from an adult with an advanced solid tumor such as melanoma, head and neck, liver or kidney cancer. The sample in question was CD4+ or CD8+ T cells sorted from blood, obtained in a trial of the OX40 agonist ivuxolimab. The nucleotide sequence reads as follows: TGCAGCGTTGAAAGAACCCAGATGAACACTGAAGCTTTCTTT. This encodes CSVERTQMNTEAFF.